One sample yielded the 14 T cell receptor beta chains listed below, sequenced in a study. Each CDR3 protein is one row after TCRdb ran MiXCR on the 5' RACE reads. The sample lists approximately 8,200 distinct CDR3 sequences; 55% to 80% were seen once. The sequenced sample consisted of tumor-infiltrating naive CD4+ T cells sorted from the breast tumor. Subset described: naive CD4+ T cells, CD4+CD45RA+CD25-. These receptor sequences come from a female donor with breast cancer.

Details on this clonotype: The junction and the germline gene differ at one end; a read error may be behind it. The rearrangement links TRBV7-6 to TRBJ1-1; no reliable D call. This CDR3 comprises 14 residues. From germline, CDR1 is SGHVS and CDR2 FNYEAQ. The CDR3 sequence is CARSLAAGNTEAFF. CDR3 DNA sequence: TGTGCCAGGAGCTTAGCGGCAGGAAACACTGAAGCTTTCTTT.

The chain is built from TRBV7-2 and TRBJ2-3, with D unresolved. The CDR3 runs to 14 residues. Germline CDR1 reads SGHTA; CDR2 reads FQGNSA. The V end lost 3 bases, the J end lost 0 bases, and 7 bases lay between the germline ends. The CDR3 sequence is CASSLVSSTDTQYF. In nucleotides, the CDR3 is TGTGCCAGCAGCTTGGTATCTAGCACAGATACGCAGTATTTT.

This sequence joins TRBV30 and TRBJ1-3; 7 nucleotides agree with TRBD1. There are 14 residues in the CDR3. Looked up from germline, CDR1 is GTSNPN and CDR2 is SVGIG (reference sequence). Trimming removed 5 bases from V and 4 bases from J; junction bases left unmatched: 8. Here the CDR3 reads CAWDRALWGNTIYF. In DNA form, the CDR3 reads TGTGCCTGGGACAGGGCCCTCTGGGGAAACACCATATATTTT.

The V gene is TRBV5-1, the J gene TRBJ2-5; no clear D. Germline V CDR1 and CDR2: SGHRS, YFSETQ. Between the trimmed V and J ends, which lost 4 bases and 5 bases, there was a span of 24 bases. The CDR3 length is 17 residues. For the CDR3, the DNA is TGCGCCAGCAGCCCCAACTGGAGTGGCACCCGAATCGAGACCCAGTACTTC. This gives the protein CASSPNWSGTRIETQYF.

The CDR3 loop is CSAGGAGNNQPQHF. CDR3 coding DNA: TGCAGTGCCGGTGGGGCAGGTAACAATCAGCCCCAGCATTTT. The chain recombines TRBV20-1 with TRBJ1-5, with a tentative D call TRBD1 (5 bases). Per the germline V gene, CDR1 is DFQATT and CDR2 is SNEGSKA (reference sequence). Between the trimmed V and J ends, which lost 6 bases and 3 bases, there was a span of 15 bases. The CDR3 totals 14 residues.

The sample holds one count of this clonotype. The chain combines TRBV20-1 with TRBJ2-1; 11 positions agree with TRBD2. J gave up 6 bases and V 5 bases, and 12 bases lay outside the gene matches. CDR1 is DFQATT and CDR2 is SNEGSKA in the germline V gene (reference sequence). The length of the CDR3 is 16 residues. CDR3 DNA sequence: TGCAGTGCTGATTTTAGCGGGAGGGGGACCGGCAATGAGCAGTTCTTC. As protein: CSADFSGRGTGNEQFF.

The CDR3 is CASSLAFQEYNEQFF. The CDR3 nucleotides are TGTGCCAGCAGCTTAGCGTTTCAGGAGTACAATGAGCAGTTCTTC. The chain is built from TRBV7-9 and TRBJ2-1; D unclear. V lost 0 bases, J lost 4 bases, and 10 bases lay in between. This CDR3 is built from 15 residues. Germline V gene sequence: CDR1 SEHNR, CDR2 FQNEAQ (reference sequence).

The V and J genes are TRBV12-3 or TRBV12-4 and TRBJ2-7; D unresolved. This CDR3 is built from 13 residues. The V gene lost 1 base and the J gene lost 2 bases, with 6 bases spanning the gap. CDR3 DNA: TGTGCCAGCAGTTTAGGGTCCGCCTACGAGCAGTACTTC. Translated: CASSLGSAYEQYF.

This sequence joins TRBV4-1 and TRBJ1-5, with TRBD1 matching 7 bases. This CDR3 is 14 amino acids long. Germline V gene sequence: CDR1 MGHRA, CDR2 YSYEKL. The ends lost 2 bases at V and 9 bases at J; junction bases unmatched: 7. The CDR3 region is CASSQSTGWMPQHF. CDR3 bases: TGCGCCAGCAGCCAATCGACAGGGTGGATGCCCCAGCATTTT.

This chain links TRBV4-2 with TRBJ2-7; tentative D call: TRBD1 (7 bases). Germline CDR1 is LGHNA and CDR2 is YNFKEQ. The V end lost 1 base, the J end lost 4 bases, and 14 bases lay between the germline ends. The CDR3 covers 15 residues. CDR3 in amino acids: CASSQGVTGRYEQYF. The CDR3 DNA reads TGTGCCAGCAGCCAAGGGGTGACAGGGAGGTACGAGCAGTACTTC.

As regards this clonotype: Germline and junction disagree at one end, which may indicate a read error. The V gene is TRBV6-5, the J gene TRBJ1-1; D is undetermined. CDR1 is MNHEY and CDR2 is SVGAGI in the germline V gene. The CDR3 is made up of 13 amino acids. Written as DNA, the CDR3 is TGTGCCAGCAGTTACTCATCAGGTTACTCGCTCGGCTTT. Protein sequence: CASSYSSGYSLGF.

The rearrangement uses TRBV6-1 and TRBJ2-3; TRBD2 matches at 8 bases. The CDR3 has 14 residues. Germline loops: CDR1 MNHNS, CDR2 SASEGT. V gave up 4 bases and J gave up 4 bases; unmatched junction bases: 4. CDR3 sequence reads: CASSGSGSADTQYF. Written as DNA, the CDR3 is TGTGCCAGCAGTGGGAGCGGGAGTGCAGATACGCAGTATTTT.

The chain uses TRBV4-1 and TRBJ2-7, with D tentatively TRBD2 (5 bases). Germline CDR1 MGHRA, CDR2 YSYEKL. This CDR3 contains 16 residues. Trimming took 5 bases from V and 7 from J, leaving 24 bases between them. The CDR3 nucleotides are TGCGCCAGCAGCGCGTCCCGAGGGTCGCCCTACAATGAGCAGTACTTC. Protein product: CASSASRGSPYNEQYF.

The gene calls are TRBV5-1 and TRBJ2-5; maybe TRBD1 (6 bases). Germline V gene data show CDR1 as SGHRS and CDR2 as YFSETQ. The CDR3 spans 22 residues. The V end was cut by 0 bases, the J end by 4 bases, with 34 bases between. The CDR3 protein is CASSLGLHPTGRTPTPRETQYF. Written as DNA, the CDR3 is TGCGCCAGCAGCTTGGGCTTGCATCCTACAGGGCGCACCCCCACCCCACGAGAGACCCAGTACTTC.